This TCR beta chain was recorded in a study of response to subunit inactivated influenza vaccine. TCRdb recomputed calls from the RT-PCR reads with MiXCR, one row per CDR3 protein. The repertoire holds about 830,000 distinct CDR3 sequences, with around 20% as singletons. In this sample, this clonotype turned up a few times. Its target is unknown. The V end was cut by 2 bases, the J end by 3 bases, with 8 bases between. There are 14 residues in the CDR3. Germline values: CDR1 SNHLY, CDR2 FYNNEI. Points from the study as a whole: With each seasonal influenza vaccination, the authors suggested, few new T cells are recruited.

J is TRBJ1-5 and V is TRBV2; tentative D call: TRBD1 (6 bases). This receptor was obtained from a man in his forties or fifties who received an inactivated influenza vaccine. The material sequenced was PBMCs from blood, taken approximately 5 days after vaccination. The CDR3: CASSEQGNNQPQHF. The CDR3 nucleotides read TGTGCCAGCAGTGAACAGGGGAACAATCAGCCCCAGCATTTT.